Below are 25 T cell receptor beta chains sequenced from a single sample in a study of T cells after posttransplantation cyclophosphamide. A marrow graft followed busulfan-fludarabine conditioning, with cyclophosphamide on days +3 and +4. The assay was immunoSEQ multiplex PCR, and TCRdb's table has in-frame clones only and misses some. Counted here are some 6,900 clones, about 90% occurring once; the ten biggest clones make up 10% to 15%. Sequenced here: PBMCs, sampled about 1,500 days after allogeneic stem cell transplant with posttransplant cyclophosphamide. The receptor set was obtained from a female patient aged 50-60 years who received an allogeneic stem cell transplant from a related donor, was CMV-positive, and had no GVHD. Some T cells could come from the graft donor.

This chain connects TRBV5-1 to TRBJ2-5; 7 nucleotides align to TRBD2. This CDR3 region has 16 residues. J lost 0 bases, V lost 2 bases, and 7 bases had no gene match. Germline lookup yields CDR1 SGHRS and CDR2 YFSETQ. This chain's CDR3 is CASSFPPAGYQETQYF. DNA for the CDR3: TGCGCCAGCAGCTTCCCTCCAGCGGGGTACCAAGAGACCCAGTACTTC.

The rearrangement uses TRBV4-1 and TRBJ2-5, with 9 bases matching TRBD1. V trimming: 0 bases; J trimming: 5 bases; junction bases outside the gene matches: 4. The germline gives CDR1 MGHRA, CDR2 YSYEKL. There are 15 residues in the CDR3. CDR3 region: CASSQEQGAWETQYF. The CDR3 DNA is TGCGCCAGCAGCCAAGAACAGGGGGCGTGGGAGACCCAGTACTTC.

In its sample, this clone was seen once. The chain is built from TRBV6-1 and TRBJ1-2; D perhaps matches TRBD1 (6 bases). Trimming took 4 bases from V and 4 from J, leaving 19 bases between them. This CDR3 has 16 amino acids. Per germline, CDR1 MNHNS and CDR2 SASEGT. For the CDR3, the DNA is TGTGCCAGCAGTGCGCGGGGGGGCCCCGGGGCCTATGGCTACACCTTC. Translated, it gives CASSARGGPGAYGYTF.

The V and J genes are TRBV7-8 and TRBJ2-3; possibly TRBD2 for D (7 bases). CDR3 length: 13 amino acids. The V gene lost 5 bases and the J gene lost 6 bases, with 12 bases spanning the gap. The germline V gene has CDR1 SGHVS and CDR2 FQNEAQ. Here the CDR3 DNA reads TGTGCCAGCAGCAACAGGGAGGGGGATACGCAGTATTTT. Amino acids: CASSNREGDTQYF.

The V call is TRBV27, the J call TRBJ2-1; perhaps TRBD2 as D (6 bases). Trimming took off 5 bases at V and 1 base at J, with 15 bases between the two ends. Germline CDR1 and CDR2: MNHEY and SMNVEV (reference sequence). The CDR3 contains 16 residues. CDR3 in DNA: TGTGCCAGCAGTACTCCCGGGACTGGATCCTACAATGAGCAGTTCTTC. Protein product: CASSTPGTGSYNEQFF.

This rearrangement joins TRBV7-2 to TRBJ2-1; D is unresolved. Deletions cut 4 bases from V and 3 bases from J, with 16 bases between. Germline CDR1 SGHTA, CDR2 FQGNSA. The CDR3 runs to 16 residues. CDR3: CASSSPGLKVYNEQFF. CDR3 nucleotide sequence: TGTGCCAGCAGCTCCCCGGGTTTGAAAGTCTACAATGAGCAGTTCTTC.

The CDR3 is CASSQAAWPRGEQFF. The CDR3, as DNA: TGCGCCAGCAGCCAAGCGGCATGGCCCCGCGGTGAGCAGTTCTTC. The chain employs TRBV4-3 and TRBJ2-1, with D unclear. V lost 1 base and J lost 9, with 16 bases in between. Germline V lookup: CDR1 LGHNA, CDR2 YSLEER. This CDR3 has 15 residues.

The V gene is TRBV7-2, the J gene TRBJ2-1; 8 nucleotides line up with TRBD2. CDR3 size: 16 residues. CDR1 is SGHTA and CDR2 is FQGNSA in the germline V gene. V shed 4 bases, J shed 6 bases, and the junction held 11 bases outside the gene matches. CDR3 sequence (DNA): TGTGCCAGCAGCTCGGGGGGGGTGAGAAGGGGCAATGAGCAGTTCTTC. It codes for CASSSGGVRRGNEQFF. Full variable domain (rest looked up from reference TRBV7-2 and TRBJ2-1): GAGVSQSPSNKVTEKGKDVELRCDPISGHTALYWYRQSLGQGLEFLIYFQGNSAPDKSGLPSDRFSAERTGGSVSTLTIQRTQQEDSAVYLCASSSGGVRRGNEQFFGPGTRLTVL.

The V and J genes are TRBV5-5 and TRBJ1-3; the D is unclear. Germline CDR1 is SGHKS and CDR2 is YYEKEE (reference sequence). CDR3 length: 16 amino acids. The V end was cut by 0 bases, the J end by 4 bases, with 14 bases between. CDR3 nucleotides: TGTGCCAGCAGCTTGGTCGGAGAGTGGAGGGGAAACACCATATATTTT. This sequence encodes CASSLVGEWRGNTIYF.

The chain recombines TRBV5-1 with TRBJ2-1; a weak D match, TRBD2 (6 bases). This CDR3 spans 12 amino acids. CDR1 and CDR2 (germline): SGHRS, YFSETQ. With 5 bases removed from V and 10 bases from J, the gap between germline ends came to 13 bases. The CDR3 loop is CASSLEGGEQFF. The CDR3 bases are TGCGCCAGCAGTCTAGAGGGAGGCGAGCAGTTCTTC.

In its sample, this clone was seen once. Written as DNA, the CDR3 is TGTGCCAGCAGCTTAGTGGGGACAACAGATACGCAGTATTTT. Translated: CASSLVGTTDTQYF. The rearrangement joins TRBV11-3 to TRBJ2-3, with D perhaps TRBD1 (6 bases). CDR1 is SGHNT and CDR2 is YENEEA in the germline V gene. The ends were cut back, 1 base at V and 3 bases at J, with 8 bases in the middle. CDR3 length: 14 amino acids.

The chain joins TRBV29-1 to TRBJ2-2; 11 bases align to TRBD2. The CDR3 spans 14 residues. Trimming cost V 5 bases and J 4 bases; bases outside gene matches: 3. Germline CDR1 reads SQVTM; CDR2 reads ANQGSEA. The CDR3 DNA is TGCAGCGTTATAGCGGGAGGGGCCACCGGGGAGCTGTTTTTT. It is translated as CSVIAGGATGELFF.

The chain uses TRBV6-6 and TRBJ1-3, with a weak D call TRBD1 (6 bases). The germline CDR1 and CDR2 sequences are MNHNY and SVGAGI (reference sequence). The V end lost 7 bases, the J end lost 5 bases, and 12 bases lay between the germline ends. The CDR3 consists of 13 residues. The DNA of the CDR3 is TGTGCCAGCACCCCGACAGGAAGAAACACCATATATTTT. Translated: CASTPTGRNTIYF.

Only one count was recorded for this clone. V is TRBV4-2 and J is TRBJ2-7; TRBD2 is a possible D gene (6 bases). Germline V gives CDR1 LGHNA, CDR2 YNFKEQ. V was clipped by 0 bases and J by 5 bases, with 17 bases between them. The CDR3 loop spans 16 amino acids. The CDR3 DNA follows: TGTGCCAGCAGCCAAGAGGTCGGGCGGGGCGTCGACGAGCAGTACTTC. Its translation is CASSQEVGRGVDEQYF.

The chain employs TRBV18 and TRBJ2-7, with TRBD2 identical over 8 bases. The junction had 8 bases not matched to a gene; V was cut back by 4 bases and J by 3 bases. The CDR3 is made up of 15 amino acids. Germline CDR1 reads KGHSH; CDR2 reads LQKENI. The CDR3 protein is CASSRAGLAGYEQYF. Here the CDR3 DNA reads TGTGCCAGCTCACGAGCAGGGCTAGCGGGCTACGAGCAGTACTTC.

The chain links TRBV9 to TRBJ2-1; no clear D gene. V was pared by 2 bases and J by 5 bases, with 14 bases between. Per the germline V gene, CDR1 is SGDLS and CDR2 is YYNGEE. This CDR3 has 15 residues. CDR3 bases: TGTGCCAGCAGCGTTGGAGTAGGAGTACACAATGAGCAGTTCTTC. It is translated as CASSVGVGVHNEQFF.

V gene TRBV6-5 combines with J gene TRBJ2-7; 10 bases match TRBD1. Germline assignment: CDR1 MNHEY and CDR2 SVGAGI. CDR3 size: 15 residues. With 7 bases clipped from V and 3 bases from J, the junction kept 9 bases outside the gene matches. The chain's CDR3 is CASTPLGQGNYEQYF. The DNA of the CDR3 is TGTGCCAGCACCCCTCTGGGACAGGGGAACTACGAGCAGTACTTC.

The gene calls are TRBV6-4 and TRBJ2-2, with 10 nucleotides matching TRBD1. The CDR3 length is 15 residues. Trimming took 5 bases from V and 3 from J; bases not matched to a gene: 3. The V gene's germline CDR1 is MRHNA and CDR2 SNTAGT. The CDR3 DNA is TGTGCCAGCAGTCGGGGGACAGGGGACACCGGGGAGCTGTTTTTT. Translation: CASSRGTGDTGELFF.

This rearrangement joins TRBV29-1 to TRBJ2-3, with TRBD2 as a possible D gene (6 bases). The CDR3 is 13 residues long. The V gene's germline CDR1 is SQVTM and CDR2 ANQGSEA. V shed 4 bases and J shed 2 bases, with 10 bases lying between them. In DNA form, the CDR3 reads TGCAGCGTTGTCTCGGGGGTCACAGATACGCAGTATTTT. Its translation is CSVVSGVTDTQYF.

The CDR3 bases are TGTGCCAGCAGCGCCGTTCAGTCGGGAGACAATCAGCCCCAGCATTTT. Its protein product is CASSAVQSGDNQPQHF. This chain connects TRBV27 to TRBJ1-5; unclear D gene. V gave up 6 bases and J gave up 3 bases, with 18 bases separating them. Germline values: CDR1 MNHEY, CDR2 SMNVEV (reference sequence). The CDR3 runs to 16 residues.

The rearrangement joins TRBV27 to TRBJ1-2; TRBD1 might be the D (6 bases). Trimming pared 3 bases from V and 8 bases from J, leaving 13 bases between. CDR1 is MNHEY, CDR2 SMNVEV, per germline (reference sequence). There are 13 residues in the CDR3. CDR3 sequence: CASSFPGERGYTF. The CDR3 DNA sequence: TGTGCCAGCAGTTTCCCAGGGGAGAGGGGCTACACCTTC.

CDR3 nucleotides: TGTGCCAGCGACGGCCAGGGGATCACTGAAGCTTTCTTT. Protein sequence: CASDGQGITEAFF. The rearrangement uses TRBV2 and TRBJ1-1, with D perhaps matching TRBD1 (6 bases). Per germline, CDR1 SNHLY and CDR2 FYNNEI. The CDR3 contains 13 residues. The V gene lost 8 bases and the J gene lost 4 bases, with 14 bases spanning the gap. Full variable domain (remainder filled in from reference TRBV2 and TRBJ1-1): EPEVTQTPSHQVTQMGQEVILRCVPISNHLYFYWYRQILGQKVEFLVSFYNNEISEKSEIFDDQFSVERPDGSNFTLKIRSTKLEDSAMYFCASDGQGITEAFFGQGTRLTVV.

This chain joins TRBV5-1 and TRBJ1-2; 8 bases are shared with TRBD1. Germline V gene data show CDR1 as SGHRS and CDR2 as YFSETQ. V lost 2 bases, J lost 4 bases, and 7 bases stayed unmatched. This CDR3 is built from 15 residues. The CDR3 reads CASSLVGQGSYGYTF. In DNA, the CDR3 is TGCGCCAGCAGCTTAGTAGGACAGGGTAGCTATGGCTACACCTTC.

This chain links TRBV6-6 with TRBJ2-2; D is possibly TRBD2 (5 bases). The CDR3 is 16 amino acids. Trimming pared 2 bases from V and 0 bases from J, leaving 10 bases between. The germline V gene encodes CDR1 MNHNY and CDR2 SVGAGI (reference sequence). The CDR3: CASSYVLATNTGELFF. CDR3 coding DNA: TGTGCCAGCAGTTACGTTTTAGCGACGAACACCGGGGAGCTGTTTTTT.

The rearrangement uses TRBV11-1 and TRBJ1-4; possibly TRBD1 for D (6 bases). This CDR3 has 15 residues. The V gene's germline CDR1 is SGHAT and CDR2 FQDESV (reference sequence). The germline V and J ends were trimmed by 5 bases and 0 bases, with 10 bases remaining between them. CDR3 sequence (DNA): TGTGCCAGCAGCGGGGGCTTAACAACTAATGAAAAACTGTTTTTT. As protein: CASSGGLTTNEKLFF.